This T cell receptor (beta chain) was observed in a study of response to subunit inactivated influenza vaccine. MiXCR was run by TCRdb on the RT-PCR reads, yielding one entry per CDR3 protein. The profile shows 490,000 or so distinct CDR3 sequences, approximately 7.6% of them singletons. This clonotype was counted many times. Its target is not known. Overall study findings and caveats: With each seasonal influenza vaccination, the authors suggested, few new T cells are recruited.

The trim removed 4 bases at V and 0 bases at J, leaving 5 bases unmatched. Per the germline V gene, CDR1 is KGHDR and CDR2 is SFDVKD. The CDR3 runs to 17 residues. Sample: PBMCs from blood, taken 23 to 25 months after vaccination. The V call is TRBV24-1, the J call TRBJ2-1, with TRBD1 matching over 10 bases. The clonotype originates from a man aged 50 to 75 who received an inactivated influenza vaccine. The CDR3 DNA follows: TGTGCCACCAGTGACCTCCGGACAGGGGGCTCCTACAATGAGCAGTTCTTC. Its translation: CATSDLRTGGSYNEQFF.